Described below is a single T cell receptor beta chain sequence and its context. This entry comes from a study of blood T cell repertoires in COVID-19. Method: immunoSEQ multiplex PCR; TCRdb's copy keeps in-frame clones and lacks some. The sample comprises tens of thousands of clones, about nine tenths of which are singletons, and approximately 12% rests with the top ten. V was pared by 3 bases and J by 1 base, with 16 bases between. The CDR3 covers 16 residues. Germline-derived CDR1 and CDR2 are KGHSH and LQKENI. The sample was peripheral blood. The receptor was isolated from a man aged 70 or older with active or convalescent COVID-19. The chain carries TRBV18 and TRBJ2-7; D might be TRBD1 (7 bases). CDR3 bases: TGTGCCAGCTCACCCAAACCGCGGGACAGTTCCTACGAGCAGTACTTC. Residues: CASSPKPRDSSYEQYF.